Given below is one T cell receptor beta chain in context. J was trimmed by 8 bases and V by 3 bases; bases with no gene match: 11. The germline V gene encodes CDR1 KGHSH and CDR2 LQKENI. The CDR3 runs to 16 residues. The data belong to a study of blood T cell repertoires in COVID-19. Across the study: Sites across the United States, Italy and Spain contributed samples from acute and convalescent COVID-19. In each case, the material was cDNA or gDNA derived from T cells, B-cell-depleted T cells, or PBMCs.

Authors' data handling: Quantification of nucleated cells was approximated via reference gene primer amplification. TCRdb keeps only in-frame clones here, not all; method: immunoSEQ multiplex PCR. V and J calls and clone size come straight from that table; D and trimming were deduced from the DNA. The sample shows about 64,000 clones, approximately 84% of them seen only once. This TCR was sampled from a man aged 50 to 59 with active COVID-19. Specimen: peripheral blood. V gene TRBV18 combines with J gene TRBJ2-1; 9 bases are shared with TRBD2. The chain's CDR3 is CASSPKSGGPTDEQFF. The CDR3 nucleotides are TGTGCCAGCTCACCGAAAAGCGGGGGGCCAACAGATGAGCAGTTCTTC. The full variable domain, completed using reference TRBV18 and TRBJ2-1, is NAGVMQNPRHLVRRRGQEARLRCSPMKGHSHVYWYRQLPEEGLKFMVYLQKENIIDESGMPKERFSAEFPKEGPSILRIQQVVRGDSAAYFCASSPKSGGPTDEQFFGPGTRLTVL.